This T cell receptor beta chain appears in the sequencing data of a study of spatial heterogeneity in lung cancer. The time point denotes: sample taken at primary tumor resection. Unsorted tumor, nontumor lung tissue or cryopreserved PBMC supplied the whole RNA. The CDR3 consists of 15 residues. V shed 10 bases and J shed 8 bases, with 27 bases lying between them. The germline V gene encodes CDR1 MNHEY and CDR2 SVGAGI. TCRdb analysed the 5' RACE reads with MiXCR anew, one entry per CDR3 protein. The data hold about 50,000 distinct CDR3 sequences, with less than 8.5% observed a single time. This chain links TRBV6-5 with TRBJ2-7; no clear D gene. This sample comprised PBMCs, obtained at surgery. The source is a female donor with early-stage non-small cell lung cancer. The CDR3 reads CAIRPSLGMLTKQYF. The CDR3 region has the DNA TGTGCCATTCGCCCTTCTCTGGGTATGCTTACGAAGCAGTACTTC.